This T cell receptor beta chain was captured by sequencing in a study of blood T cell repertoires in COVID-19. The table came from immunoSEQ multiplex PCR; TCRdb's copy has only in-frame clones and leaves some out. The table lists 62,000 or so clones, around 82% of them singletons. The receptor comes from a man between 60 and 75 years old with COVID-19, enrolled during active disease. Sequencing was performed on peripheral blood.

This CDR3 is CASSYWAGGRDEQFF. DNA for the CDR3: TGTGCCAGCAGTTACTGGGCGGGAGGAAGGGATGAGCAGTTCTTC. The V gene is TRBV6-6, the J gene TRBJ2-1, with TRBD2 identical over 8 bases. V dropped 1 base and J dropped 8; count of bases not matched to a gene: 7. This CDR3 comprises 15 residues. Germline V lookup: CDR1 MNHNY, CDR2 SVGAGI (reference sequence).